This entry concerns a single T cell receptor (beta chain). The data originate from a study of OX40 agonist ivuxolimab in advanced cancers. CDR1 is SGHNT and CDR2 is YYREEE in the germline V gene (reference sequence). This CDR3 spans 12 amino acids. With 10 bases removed from V and 8 bases from J, the gap between germline ends came to 18 bases. This table comes from immunoSEQ multiplex PCR, and its TCRdb copy is limited to in-frame clones, with some not included. The sample records approximately 47,000 clones, around nine tenths being singletons. This clonotype was obtained from an adult with an advanced solid tumor such as melanoma, head and neck, liver or kidney cancer. The sequencing used CD4+ or CD8+ T cells sorted from blood, collected in a trial of the OX40 agonist ivuxolimab. V usage is TRBV5-4 and J usage is TRBJ1-2, with D possibly TRBD1 on 6 matching bases. The CDR3 loop reads CAVGGGAGGYTF. The CDR3 DNA is TGTGCCGTCGGAGGGGGGGCTGGAGGCTACACCTTC.